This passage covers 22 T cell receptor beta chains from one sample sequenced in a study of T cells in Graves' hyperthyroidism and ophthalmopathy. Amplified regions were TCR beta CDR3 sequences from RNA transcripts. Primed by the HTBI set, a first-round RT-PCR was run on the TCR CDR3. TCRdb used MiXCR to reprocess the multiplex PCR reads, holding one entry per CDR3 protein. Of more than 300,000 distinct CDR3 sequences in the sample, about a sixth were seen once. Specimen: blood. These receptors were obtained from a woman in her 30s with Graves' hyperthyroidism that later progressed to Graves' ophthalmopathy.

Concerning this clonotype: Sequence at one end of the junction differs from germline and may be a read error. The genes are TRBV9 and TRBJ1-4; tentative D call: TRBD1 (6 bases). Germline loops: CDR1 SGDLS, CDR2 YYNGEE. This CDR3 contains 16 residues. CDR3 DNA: TGTGCCGGCAGCGCGGGACAACAGGCAACTAATGAAAAACTGTTTTTT. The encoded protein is CAGSAGQQATNEKLFF. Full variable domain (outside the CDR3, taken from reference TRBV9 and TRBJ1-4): DSGVTQTPKHLITATGQRVTLRCSPRSGDLSVYWYQQSLDQGLQFLIQYYNGEERAKGNILERFSAQQFPDLHSELNLSSLELGDSALYFCAGSAGQQATNEKLFFGSGTQLSVL.

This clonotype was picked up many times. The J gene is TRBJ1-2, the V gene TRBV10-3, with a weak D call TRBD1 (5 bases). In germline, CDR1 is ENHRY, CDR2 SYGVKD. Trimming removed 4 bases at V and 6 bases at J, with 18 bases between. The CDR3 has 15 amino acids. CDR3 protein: CAISGDFGARNGYTF. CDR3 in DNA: TGTGCCATCAGTGGGGACTTTGGCGCGCGGAATGGCTACACCTTC.

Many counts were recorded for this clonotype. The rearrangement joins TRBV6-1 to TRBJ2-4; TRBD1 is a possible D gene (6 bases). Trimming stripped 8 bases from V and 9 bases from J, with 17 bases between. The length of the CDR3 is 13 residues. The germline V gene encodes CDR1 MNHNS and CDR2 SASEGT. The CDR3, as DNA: TGTGCCAGCGCCAGGGGTCTGATTGGCATTCAGTACTTC. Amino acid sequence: CASARGLIGIQYF.

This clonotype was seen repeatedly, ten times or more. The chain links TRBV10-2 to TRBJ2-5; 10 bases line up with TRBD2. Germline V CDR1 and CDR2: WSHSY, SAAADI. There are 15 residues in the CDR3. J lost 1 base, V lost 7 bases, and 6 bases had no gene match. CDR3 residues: CASTWTSGLQETQYF. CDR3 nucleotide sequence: TGCGCCAGCACCTGGACTAGCGGTCTCCAAGAGACCCAGTACTTC.

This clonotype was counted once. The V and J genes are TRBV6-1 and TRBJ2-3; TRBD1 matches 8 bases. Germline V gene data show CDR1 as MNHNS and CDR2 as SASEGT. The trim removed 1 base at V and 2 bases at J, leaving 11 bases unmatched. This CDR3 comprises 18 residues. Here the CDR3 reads CASSEVGRTGRHTDTQYF. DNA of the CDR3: TGTGCCAGCAGTGAAGTGGGCCGGACAGGGAGGCACACAGATACGCAGTATTTT.

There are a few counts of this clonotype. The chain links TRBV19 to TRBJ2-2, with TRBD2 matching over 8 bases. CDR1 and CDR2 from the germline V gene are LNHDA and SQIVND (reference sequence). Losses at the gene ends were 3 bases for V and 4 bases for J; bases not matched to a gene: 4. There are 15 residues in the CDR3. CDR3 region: CASSIKRERTGELFF. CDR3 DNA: TGTGCCAGTAGTATCAAGCGGGAGCGCACCGGGGAGCTGTTTTTT.

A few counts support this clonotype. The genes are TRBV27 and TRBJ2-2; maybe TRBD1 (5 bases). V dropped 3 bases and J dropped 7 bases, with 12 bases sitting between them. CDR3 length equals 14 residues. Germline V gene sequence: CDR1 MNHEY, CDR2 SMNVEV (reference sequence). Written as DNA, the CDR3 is TGTGCCAGCAGTTTGCAGGGAATGGGCGGGGAGCTGTTTTTT. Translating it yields CASSLQGMGGELFF.

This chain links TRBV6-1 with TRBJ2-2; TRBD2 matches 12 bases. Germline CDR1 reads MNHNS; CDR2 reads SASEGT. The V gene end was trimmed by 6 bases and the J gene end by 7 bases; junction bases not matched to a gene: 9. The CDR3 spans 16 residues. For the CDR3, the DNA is TGTGCCAGCAGCCGACTAGCGGGAGATGTAAGCGGGGAGCTGTTTTTT. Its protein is CASSRLAGDVSGELFF.

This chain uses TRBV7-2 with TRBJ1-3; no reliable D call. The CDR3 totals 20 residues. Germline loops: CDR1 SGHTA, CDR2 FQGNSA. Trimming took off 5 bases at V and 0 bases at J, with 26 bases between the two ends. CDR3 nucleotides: TGTGCCAGCAGCCCCCGAATGGATTGGACGGACCATAGCTCTGGAAACACCATATATTTT. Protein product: CASSPRMDWTDHSSGNTIYF.

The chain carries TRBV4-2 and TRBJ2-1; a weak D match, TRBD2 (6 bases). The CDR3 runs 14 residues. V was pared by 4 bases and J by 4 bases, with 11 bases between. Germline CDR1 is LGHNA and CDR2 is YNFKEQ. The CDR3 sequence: CASSRGRGYNEQFF. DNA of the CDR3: TGTGCCAGCAGCCGAGGGCGGGGTTACAATGAGCAGTTCTTC.

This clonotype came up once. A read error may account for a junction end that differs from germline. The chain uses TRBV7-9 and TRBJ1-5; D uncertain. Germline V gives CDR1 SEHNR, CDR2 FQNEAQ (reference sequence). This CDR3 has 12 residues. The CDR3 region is CVSSPGDQPQHF. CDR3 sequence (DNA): TGTGTCAGCAGCCCGGGAGATCAGCCCCAGCATTTT.

The CDR3 nucleotides read TGCGCCAGCAGCCCACCTGGGTTCGGAAACACCATATATTTT. Its protein product is CASSPPGFGNTIYF. The chain recombines TRBV4-1 with TRBJ1-3; D remains ambiguous. Trimming removed 4 bases from V and 4 bases from J, with 11 bases in between. Germline lookup yields CDR1 MGHRA and CDR2 YSYEKL. The CDR3 consists of 14 residues.

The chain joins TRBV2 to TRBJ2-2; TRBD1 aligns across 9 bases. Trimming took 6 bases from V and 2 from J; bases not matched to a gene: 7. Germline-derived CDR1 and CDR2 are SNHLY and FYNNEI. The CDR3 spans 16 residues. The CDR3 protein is CASSLRQGVNTGELFF. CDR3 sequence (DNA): TGTGCCAGCAGCTTAAGACAGGGGGTTAACACCGGGGAGCTGTTTTTT.

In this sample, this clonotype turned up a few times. In nucleotides, the CDR3 is TGTGCCAGCAGCTCAGGGGGCAAGGGGAACACTGAAGCTTTCTTT. Translating gives CASSSGGKGNTEAFF. The rearrangement links TRBV5-4 to TRBJ1-1; TRBD1 matches 8 bases. CDR1 is SGHNT, CDR2 YYREEE, per germline (reference sequence). This CDR3 spans 15 amino acids. J was trimmed by 1 base and V by 3 bases; bases with no gene match: 5.

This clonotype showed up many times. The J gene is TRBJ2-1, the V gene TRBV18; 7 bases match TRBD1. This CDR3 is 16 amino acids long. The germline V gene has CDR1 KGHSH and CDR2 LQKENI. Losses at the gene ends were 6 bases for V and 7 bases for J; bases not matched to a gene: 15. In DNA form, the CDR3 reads TGTGCCAGCTCCCCAGGGGGAACATCGATCGGTAATGAGCAGTTCTTC. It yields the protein CASSPGGTSIGNEQFF. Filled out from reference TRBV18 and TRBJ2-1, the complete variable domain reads NAGVMQNPRHLVRRRGQEARLRCSPMKGHSHVYWYRQLPEEGLKFMVYLQKENIIDESGMPKERFSAEFPKEGPSILRIQQVVRGDSAAYFCASSPGGTSIGNEQFFGPGTRLTVL.

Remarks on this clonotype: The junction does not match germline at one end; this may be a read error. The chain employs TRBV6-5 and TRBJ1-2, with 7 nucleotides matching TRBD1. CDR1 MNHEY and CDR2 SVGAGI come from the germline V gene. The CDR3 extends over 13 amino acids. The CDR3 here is CASSFGQAYGYAF. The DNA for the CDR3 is TGTGCCAGCAGTTTCGGACAGGCTTATGGCTACGCCTTC.

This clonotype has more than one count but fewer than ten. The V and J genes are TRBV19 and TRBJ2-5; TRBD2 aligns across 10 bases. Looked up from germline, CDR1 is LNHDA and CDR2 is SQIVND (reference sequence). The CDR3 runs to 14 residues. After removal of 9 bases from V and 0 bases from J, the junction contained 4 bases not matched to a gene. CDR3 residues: CARGTSDYQETQYF. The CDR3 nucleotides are TGTGCCAGAGGGACTAGCGATTACCAAGAGACCCAGTACTTC.

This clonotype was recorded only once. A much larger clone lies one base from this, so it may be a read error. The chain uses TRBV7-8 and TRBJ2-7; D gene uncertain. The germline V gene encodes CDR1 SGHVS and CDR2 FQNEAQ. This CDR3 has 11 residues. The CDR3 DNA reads TGTGACAGCAGCTTATGGTCCGAGCAGTACTTC. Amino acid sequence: CDSSLWSEQYF.

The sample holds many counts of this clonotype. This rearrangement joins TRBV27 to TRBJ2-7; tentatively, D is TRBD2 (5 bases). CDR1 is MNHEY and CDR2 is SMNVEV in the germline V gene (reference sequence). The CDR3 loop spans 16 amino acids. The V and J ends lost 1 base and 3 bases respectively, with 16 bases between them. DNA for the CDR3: TGTGCCAGCAGTTTATTAGGCGGAGGACTGAACTACGAGCAGTACTTC. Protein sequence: CASSLLGGGLNYEQYF.

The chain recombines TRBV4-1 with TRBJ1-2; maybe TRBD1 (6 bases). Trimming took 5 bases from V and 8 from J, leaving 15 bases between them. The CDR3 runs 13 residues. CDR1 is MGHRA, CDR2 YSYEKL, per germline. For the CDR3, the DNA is TGCGCCAGCAGCGGATCGGGGGGCTGGGGCTACACCTTC. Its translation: CASSGSGGWGYTF.

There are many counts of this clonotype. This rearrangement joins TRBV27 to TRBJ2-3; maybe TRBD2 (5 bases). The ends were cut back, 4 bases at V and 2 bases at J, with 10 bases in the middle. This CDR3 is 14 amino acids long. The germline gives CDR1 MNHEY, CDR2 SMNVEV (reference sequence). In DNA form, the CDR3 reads TGTGCCAGCAGTTGGGGAGCTATCACAGATACGCAGTATTTT. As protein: CASSWGAITDTQYF.

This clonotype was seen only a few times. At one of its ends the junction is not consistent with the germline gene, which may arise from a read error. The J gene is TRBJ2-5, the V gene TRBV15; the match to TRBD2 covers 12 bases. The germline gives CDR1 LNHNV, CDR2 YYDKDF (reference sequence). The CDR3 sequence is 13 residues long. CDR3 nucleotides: TGTGCCGCCAGACTAGCGGGGGAAGAGACCCAGTACTTC. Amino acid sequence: CAARLAGEETQYF.